The 19 T cell receptor beta chains given below trace back to one sample, sequenced in a study of regulatory T cells in long-lasting Graves disease. Libraries of TCR beta came from iRepertoire HTBI primers plus Arm-PCR of CDR3 regions. In TCRdb, the multiplex PCR reads were re-called with MiXCR into one record per CDR3 protein. Of approximately 470,000 distinct CDR3 sequences listed, around 20% are singletons. Time point noted: persistent/refractory GD, antithyroid drugs over 5 years with positive TRAb. Scientists built the TCR library using RNA that was extracted from PBMCs. Sequencing was performed on peripheral blood mononuclear cells (PBMCs), taken when the disease was refractory, from a patient treated with antithyroid drugs. The receptors stem from a female donor with Graves disease.

For this clonotype: A read error may be the cause here, since a much bigger clone is one base away. The V gene is TRBV28, the J gene TRBJ1-4, with a possible D match to TRBD1 (5 bases). The CDR3 has 13 amino acids. Trimming removed 6 bases at V and 8 bases at J, with 13 bases between. Germline lookup yields CDR1 MDHEN and CDR2 SYDVKM. In DNA, the CDR3 is TGTGCCAGCAGGTGCAGGGTTCGAGAAAAACTGTTTTTT. Translated: CASRCRVREKLFF. The variable domain in full, with the rest retrieved from reference TRBV28 and TRBJ1-4, is DVKVTQSSRYLVKRTGEKVFLECVQDMDHENMFWYRQDPGLGLRLIYFSYDVKMKEKGDIPEGYSVSREKKERFSLILESASTNQTSMYLCASRCRVREKLFFGSGTQLSVL.

J is TRBJ1-5 and V is TRBV19; D might be TRBD1 (6 bases). Germline V gives CDR1 LNHDA, CDR2 SQIVND (reference sequence). CDR3 length: 13 residues. Trimming stripped 10 bases from V and 2 bases from J, with 12 bases between. CDR3 sequence reads: CATHGGGNQPQHF. In DNA, the CDR3 is TGTGCCACACACGGGGGCGGCAATCAGCCCCAGCATTTT.

This clonotype was found many times. This rearrangement joins TRBV13 to TRBJ1-1; D is unresolved. Per germline, CDR1 PRHDT and CDR2 FYEKMQ (reference sequence). Trimming took off 5 bases at V and 0 bases at J, with 4 bases between the two ends. CDR3 length: 12 residues. For the CDR3, the DNA is TGTGCCAGCAGCCAGGTGAACACTGAAGCTTTCTTT. It is translated as CASSQVNTEAFF.

Points on this clonotype: Since a much larger clone is just one base distant, this may be a read error. The chain combines TRBV28 with TRBJ2-5, with TRBD1 matching 7 bases. The CDR3 has 12 amino acids. Germline V gene sequence: CDR1 MDHEN, CDR2 SYDVKM. The CDR3 here is CASRGGSETLYF. The CDR3 DNA reads as TGTGCCAGCAGAGGGGGCAGCGAGACCCTGTACTTC.

This clonotype was seen at least ten times. This chain connects TRBV2 to TRBJ2-2; D is possibly TRBD1 (5 bases). The CDR3 has 17 amino acids. Trimming pared 0 bases from V and 1 base from J, leaving 12 bases between. CDR1 SNHLY and CDR2 FYNNEI come from the germline V gene. The CDR3 sequence is CASSEALTRENTGELFF. In DNA, the CDR3 is TGTGCCAGCAGTGAAGCGCTTACCAGGGAGAACACCGGGGAGCTGTTTTTT.

This clonotype was observed many times. The rearrangement uses TRBV6-5 and TRBJ2-5; D gene ambiguous. This CDR3 has 13 amino acids. CDR1 and CDR2 from the germline V gene are MNHEY and SVGAGI. The ends were cut back, 2 bases at V and 1 base at J, with 5 bases in the middle. Here the CDR3 DNA reads TGTGCCAGCAGTTACGGGATCCAAGAGACCCAGTACTTC. Translating gives CASSYGIQETQYF.

This clonotype was observed at least ten times. This chain joins TRBV28 and TRBJ2-7; D remains unclear. CDR3 length: 16 amino acids. The V end was cut by 0 bases, the J end by 0 bases, with 12 bases between. CDR1 is MDHEN, CDR2 SYDVKM, per germline. The DNA of the CDR3 is TGTGCCAGCAGTTTATGGACGGCTACACCCTCCTACGAGCAGTACTTC. Encoded protein: CASSLWTATPSYEQYF.

In this sample, this clonotype turned up many times. This sequence joins TRBV20-1 and TRBJ2-7; D remains unclear. The CDR3 has 12 amino acids. From germline, CDR1 is DFQATT and CDR2 SNEGSKA (reference sequence). The germline V and J ends were trimmed by 5 bases and 7 bases, with 15 bases remaining between them. The CDR3 reads CSAARQPEEQYF. CDR3 coding DNA: TGCAGTGCTGCCCGACAACCCGAGGAGCAGTACTTC.

At least ten counts were recorded for this clonotype. The J gene is TRBJ1-5, the V gene TRBV28; TRBD1 matches at 8 bases. Trimming removed 8 bases from V and 6 bases from J; junction bases left unmatched: 3. CDR1 is MDHEN, CDR2 SYDVKM, per germline. The CDR3 sequence is 12 residues long. This chain's CDR3 is CASDQGAQPQHF. CDR3 nucleotides: TGTGCCAGCGACCAGGGGGCTCAGCCCCAGCATTTT.

This clonotype was counted between two and nine times. The gene calls are TRBV28 and TRBJ2-1; the D gene is possibly TRBD2 (6 bases). The CDR3 is 15 residues long. V was shortened by 11 bases and J by 1 base, with 18 bases between the two germline ends. From germline, CDR1 is MDHEN and CDR2 SYDVKM. CDR3 protein: CAARIADLSYNEQFF. The CDR3 DNA reads as TGTGCCGCGCGGATAGCGGATCTTTCCTACAATGAGCAGTTCTTC.

This clonotype occurred many times. The V call is TRBV6-1, the J call TRBJ1-2; no definite D call. CDR3 length equals 13 residues. Germline assignment: CDR1 MNHNS and CDR2 SASEGT. The V and J ends lost 7 bases and 5 bases respectively, with 14 bases between them. The CDR3 DNA reads TGTGCCAGCACCGACGGATCCGATTATGGCTACACCTTC. The encoded protein is CASTDGSDYGYTF.

This clonotype was recorded at least ten times. The V gene is TRBV6-2 or TRBV6-3, the J gene TRBJ2-5; TRBD2 is a possible D gene (6 bases). V was pared by 8 bases and J by 5 bases, with 15 bases between. Germline CDR1 reads MNHEY; CDR2 reads SVGEGT. The CDR3 runs to 13 residues. The CDR3 sequence: CASGASDWETQYF. Written as DNA, the CDR3 is TGTGCCAGCGGGGCTAGCGATTGGGAGACCCAGTACTTC.

This clonotype has at least ten counts. The chain joins TRBV6-1 to TRBJ2-7; TRBD1 or TRBD2 may be the D gene (6 bases each). The germline V gene encodes CDR1 MNHNS and CDR2 SASEGT. There are 14 residues in the CDR3. V lost 5 bases to trimming and J lost 6 bases, with 17 bases between them. CDR3 nucleotide sequence: TGTGCCAGCAGTCTTTCCGGGGGCGCAGGCGAGCAGTACTTC. Protein product: CASSLSGGAGEQYF.

This clonotype was picked up many times. The genes are TRBV5-1 and TRBJ1-2, with TRBD1 identical over 7 bases. The germline CDR1 and CDR2 sequences are SGHRS and YFSETQ. V lost 6 bases, J lost 4 bases, and 6 bases stayed unmatched. The CDR3 consists of 13 residues. CDR3 loop: CASTLQGSYGYTF. Written as DNA, the CDR3 is TGCGCCAGCACCCTACAGGGGTCCTATGGCTACACCTTC. Variable domain in full (rest from reference TRBV5-1 and TRBJ1-2): KAGVTQTPRYLIKTRGQQVTLSCSPISGHRSVSWYQQTPGQGLQFLFEYFSETQRNKGNFPGRFSGRQFSNSRSEMNVSTLELGDSALYLCASTLQGSYGYTFGSGTRLTVV.

The V gene is TRBV9, the J gene TRBJ1-2; TRBD1 matches at 7 bases. The V and J ends lost 5 bases and 8 bases, in that order; junction bases with no gene match: 6. Germline CDR1 and CDR2: SGDLS and YYNGEE. The CDR3 contains 12 residues. The DNA for the CDR3 is TGTGCCAGCAGTGGGACAGTCGACGGCTACACCTTC. Encoded protein: CASSGTVDGYTF.

The chain carries TRBV7-2 and TRBJ2-3; TRBD2 matches 9 bases. The CDR3 contains 15 residues. Germline trimming cut 0 bases from V and 4 bases from J; bases unmatched to any gene: 2. The germline gives CDR1 SGHTA, CDR2 FQGNSA. CDR3 residues: CASSLAWTSADTQYF. The CDR3 DNA reads as TGTGCCAGCAGCTTAGCGTGGACTAGCGCAGATACGCAGTATTTT. The whole variable domain, filled in from reference TRBV7-2 and TRBJ2-3, reads GAGVSQSPSNKVTEKGKDVELRCDPISGHTALYWYRQSLGQGLEFLIYFQGNSAPDKSGLPSDRFSAERTGGSVSTLTIQRTQQEDSAVYLCASSLAWTSADTQYFGPGTRLTVL.

This clonotype was counted ten times or more. V gene TRBV27 combines with J gene TRBJ2-5; tentatively, D is TRBD2 (6 bases). Germline V CDR1 and CDR2: MNHEY, SMNVEV (reference sequence). V was cut by 2 bases and J by 4 bases, with 8 bases left in between. The CDR3 is 13 residues long. Here the CDR3 DNA reads TGTGCCAGCAGTTTACTCGGGGGAGAGACCCAGTACTTC. Protein sequence: CASSLLGGETQYF.

A word on this clonotype: A much larger clone sits a single nucleotide away, making a read error possible. V and J are TRBV7-2 and TRBJ2-5; D is ambiguous. The CDR3 has 14 residues. From germline, CDR1 is SGHTA and CDR2 FQGNSA. V was clipped by 2 bases and J by 7 bases, with 14 bases between them. The CDR3 DNA reads as TGTGCCAGCAGCTTAAAAAGCAGTGGACCGACCCAGTACTTC. Translation gives CASSLKSSGPTQYF.

For this clonotype: This clone may be a read error of a much larger clone one base away. The chain uses TRBV7-2 and TRBJ1-2; possibly TRBD1 for D (6 bases). The V end lost 2 bases, the J end lost 6 bases, and 19 bases lay between the germline ends. The germline V gene has CDR1 SGHTA and CDR2 FQGNSA. CDR3 length: 16 amino acids. The CDR3 nucleotides read TGTGCCAGCAGCTTAATACCCGGACAGACCAACCATGGCTACACCTTC. Translating it yields CASSLIPGQTNHGYTF.